This entry concerns a single TCR beta chain. Authors' data handling: Using reference gene primer amplification, nucleated cell counts were estimated. The assay was immunoSEQ multiplex PCR, and TCRdb's table has in-frame clones only and misses some. V and J calls and clone size come straight from that table; D and trimming were deduced from the DNA. The data show 400,000 to 450,000 clones, about nine tenths seen once. The sample is drawn from a study of blood T cell repertoires in COVID-19. Study details: Spain, Italy and the United States supplied samples that represented acute and convalescent COVID-19. T cells, B-cell-depleted T cells, or PBMCs supplied cDNA or gDNA.

The CDR3 has 15 residues. In germline, CDR1 is SGHNT, CDR2 YYREEE (reference sequence). V was clipped by 3 bases and J by 6 bases; unmatched bases: 6. This receptor was obtained from a woman in her twenties or thirties with active or convalescent COVID-19. This chain uses TRBV5-4 with TRBJ2-3; 11 bases fit TRBD2. The sequencing sample was made of peripheral blood. CDR3 amino acids: CASSYSGGGWDTQYF. CDR3 sequence (DNA): TGTGCCAGCAGCTATAGCGGGGGGGGATGGGATACGCAGTATTTT. The full variable domain, with the rest looked up from reference TRBV5-4 and TRBJ2-3, is ETGVTQSPTHLIKTRGQQVTLRCSSQSGHNTVSWYQQALGQGPQFIFQYYREEENGRGNFPPRFSGLQFPNYSSELNVNALELDDSALYLCASSYSGGGWDTQYFGPGTRLTVL.